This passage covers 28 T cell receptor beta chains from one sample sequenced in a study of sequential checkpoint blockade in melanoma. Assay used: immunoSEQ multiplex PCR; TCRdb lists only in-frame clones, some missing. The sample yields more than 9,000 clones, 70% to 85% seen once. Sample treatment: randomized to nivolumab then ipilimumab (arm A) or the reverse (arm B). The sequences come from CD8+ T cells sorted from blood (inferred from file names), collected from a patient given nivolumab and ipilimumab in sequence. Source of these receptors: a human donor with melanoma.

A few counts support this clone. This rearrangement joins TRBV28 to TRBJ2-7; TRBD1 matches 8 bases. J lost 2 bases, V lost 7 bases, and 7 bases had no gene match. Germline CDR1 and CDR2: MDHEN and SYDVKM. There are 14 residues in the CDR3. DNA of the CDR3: TGTGCCAGCAAACAGCACAGGGGGACCTACGAGCAGTACTTC. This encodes CASKQHRGTYEQYF.

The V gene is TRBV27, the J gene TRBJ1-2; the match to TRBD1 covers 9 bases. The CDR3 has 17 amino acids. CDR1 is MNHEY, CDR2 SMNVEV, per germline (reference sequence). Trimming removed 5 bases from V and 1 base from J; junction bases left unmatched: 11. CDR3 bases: TGTGCCAGCAGTCCCGGACAGGGGCCATACCTTAACTATGGCTACACCTTC. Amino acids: CASSPGQGPYLNYGYTF.

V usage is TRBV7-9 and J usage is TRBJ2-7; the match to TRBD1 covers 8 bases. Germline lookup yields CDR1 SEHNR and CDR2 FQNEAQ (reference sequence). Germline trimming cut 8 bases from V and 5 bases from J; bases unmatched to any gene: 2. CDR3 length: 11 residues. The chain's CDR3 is CASGQGDEQYF. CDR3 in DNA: TGTGCCAGCGGACAGGGAGACGAGCAGTACTTC.

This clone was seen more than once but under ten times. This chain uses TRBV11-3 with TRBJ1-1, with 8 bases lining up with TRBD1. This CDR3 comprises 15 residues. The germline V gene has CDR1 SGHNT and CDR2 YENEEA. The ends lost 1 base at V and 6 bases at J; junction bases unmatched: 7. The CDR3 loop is CASSLGRQGASEAFF. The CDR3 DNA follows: TGTGCCAGCAGCTTAGGACGGCAGGGGGCCTCTGAAGCTTTCTTT.

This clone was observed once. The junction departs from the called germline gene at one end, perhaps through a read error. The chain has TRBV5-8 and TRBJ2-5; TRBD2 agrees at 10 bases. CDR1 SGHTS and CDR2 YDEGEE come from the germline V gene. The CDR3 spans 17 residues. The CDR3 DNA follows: TGCGCCAGCAGCCAAGATCCGAGCGGGGGGGCAGAGGAGACCCAGTACTTC. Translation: CASSQDPSGGAEETQYF.

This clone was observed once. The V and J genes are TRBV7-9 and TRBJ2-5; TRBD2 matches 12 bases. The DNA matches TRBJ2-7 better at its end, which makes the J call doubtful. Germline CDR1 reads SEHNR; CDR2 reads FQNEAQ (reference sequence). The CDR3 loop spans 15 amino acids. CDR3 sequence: CASSSGTSGPYEQYF. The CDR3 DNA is TGTGCCAGCAGCTCGGGGACTAGCGGGCCCTACGAGCAGTACTTC.

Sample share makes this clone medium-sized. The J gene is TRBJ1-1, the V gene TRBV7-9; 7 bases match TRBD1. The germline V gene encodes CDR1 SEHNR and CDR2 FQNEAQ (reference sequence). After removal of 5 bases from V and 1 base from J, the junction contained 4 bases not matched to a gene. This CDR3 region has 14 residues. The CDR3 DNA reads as TGTGCCAGCAGCCCCAGACAGGGGAACACTGAAGCTTTCTTT. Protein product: CASSPRQGNTEAFF. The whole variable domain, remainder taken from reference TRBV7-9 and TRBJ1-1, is DTGVSQNPRHKITKRGQNVTFRCDPISEHNRLYWYRQTLGQGPEFLTYFQNEAQLEKSRLLSDRFSAERPKGSFSTLEIQRTEQGDSAMYLCASSPRQGNTEAFFGQGTRLTVV.

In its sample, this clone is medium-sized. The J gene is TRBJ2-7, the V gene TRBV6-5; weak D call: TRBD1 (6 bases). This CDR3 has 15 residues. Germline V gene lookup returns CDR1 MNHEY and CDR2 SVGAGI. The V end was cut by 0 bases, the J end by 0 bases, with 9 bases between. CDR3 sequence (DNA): TGTGCCAGCAGTTACTCGTTGGACAGCTCCTACGAGCAGTACTTC. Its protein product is CASSYSLDSSYEQYF.

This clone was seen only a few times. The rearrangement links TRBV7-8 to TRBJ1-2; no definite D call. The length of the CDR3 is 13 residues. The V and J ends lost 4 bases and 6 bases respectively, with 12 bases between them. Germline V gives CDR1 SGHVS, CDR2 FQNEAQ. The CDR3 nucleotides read TGTGCCAGCAGCTCGGAGCTTATGGATGGCTACACCTTC. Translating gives CASSSELMDGYTF.

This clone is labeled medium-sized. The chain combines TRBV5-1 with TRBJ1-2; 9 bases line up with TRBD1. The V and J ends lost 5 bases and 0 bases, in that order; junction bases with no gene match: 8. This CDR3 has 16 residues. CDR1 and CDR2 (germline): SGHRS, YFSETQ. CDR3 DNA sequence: TGCGCCAGCAGTTCAGGGACAGGGCCAGCTAACTATGGCTACACCTTC. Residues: CASSSGTGPANYGYTF.

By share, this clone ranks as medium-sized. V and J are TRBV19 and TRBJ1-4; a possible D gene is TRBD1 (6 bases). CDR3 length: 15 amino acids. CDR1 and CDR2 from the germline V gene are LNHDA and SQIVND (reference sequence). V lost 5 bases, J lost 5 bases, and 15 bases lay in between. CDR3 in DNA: TGTGCCAGTAGTCCAGGGGCCTACATCAATGAAAAACTGTTTTTT. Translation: CASSPGAYINEKLFF.

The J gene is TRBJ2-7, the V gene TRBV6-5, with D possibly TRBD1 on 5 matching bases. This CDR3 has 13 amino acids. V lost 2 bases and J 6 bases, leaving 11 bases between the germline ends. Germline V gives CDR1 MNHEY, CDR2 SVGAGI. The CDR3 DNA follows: TGTGCCAGCAGTTACGGGCAGGGTGGCGAGCAGTACTTC. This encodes CASSYGQGGEQYF.

The CDR3 coding sequence is TGTGCCAGCAGTTTGGCCCGCACGGCGGGCACTGAAGCTTTCTTT. Its translation: CASSLARTAGTEAFF. The rearrangement joins TRBV7-9 to TRBJ1-1; D not resolved. Trimming left V 6 bases short and J 4 bases short, with 18 bases between. Germline V CDR1 and CDR2: SEHNR, FQNEAQ (reference sequence). CDR3 length: 15 amino acids. The full variable domain, its missing parts supplied by reference TRBV7-9 and TRBJ1-1, is DTGVSQNPRHKITKRGQNVTFRCDPISEHNRLYWYRQTLGQGPEFLTYFQNEAQLEKSRLLSDRFSAERPKGSFSTLEIQRTEQGDSAMYLCASSLARTAGTEAFFGQGTRLTVV.

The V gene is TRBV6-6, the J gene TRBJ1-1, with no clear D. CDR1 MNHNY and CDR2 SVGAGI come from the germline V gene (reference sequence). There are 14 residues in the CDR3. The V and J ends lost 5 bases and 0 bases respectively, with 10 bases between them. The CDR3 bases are TGTGCCAGCAGTCACCGCGGGATGAACACTGAAGCTTTCTTT. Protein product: CASSHRGMNTEAFF.

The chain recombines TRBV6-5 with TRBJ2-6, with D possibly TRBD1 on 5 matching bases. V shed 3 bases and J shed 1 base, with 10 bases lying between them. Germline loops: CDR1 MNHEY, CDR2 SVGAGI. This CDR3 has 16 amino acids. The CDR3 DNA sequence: TGTGCCAGCAGTTATGGGGCACTATCTGGGGCCAACGTCCTGACTTTC. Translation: CASSYGALSGANVLTF.

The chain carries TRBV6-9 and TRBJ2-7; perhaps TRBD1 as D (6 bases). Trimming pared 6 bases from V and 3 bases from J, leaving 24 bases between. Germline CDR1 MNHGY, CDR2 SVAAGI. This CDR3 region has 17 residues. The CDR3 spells CASRQGRGYGIHYEQYF. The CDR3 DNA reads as TGTGCCAGCAGACAGGGTAGGGGGTATGGGATCCACTACGAGCAGTACTTC.

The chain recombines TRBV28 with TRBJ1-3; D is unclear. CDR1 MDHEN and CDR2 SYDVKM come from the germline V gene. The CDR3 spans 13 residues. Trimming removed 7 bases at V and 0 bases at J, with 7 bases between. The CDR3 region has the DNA TGTGCCAGCACAAGCTTCTCTGGAAACACCATATATTTT. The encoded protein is CASTSFSGNTIYF.

The CDR3 DNA sequence: TGTGCCAGCAGAGACCGGGGGGTGGGGAACACTGAAGCTTTCTTT. Protein product: CASRDRGVGNTEAFF. The V call is TRBV27, the J call TRBJ1-1, with a possible D match to TRBD1 (5 bases). The length of the CDR3 is 15 residues. V dropped 6 bases and J dropped 1 base, with 15 bases sitting between them. Germline loops: CDR1 MNHEY, CDR2 SMNVEV (reference sequence).

CDR3 bases: TGTGCCAGCTCCCCCGAGGGTGAGGGTCGGGCCTACGAGCAGTACTTC. Translation: CASSPEGEGRAYEQYF. This sequence joins TRBV27 and TRBJ2-7; D possibly corresponds to TRBD2 (5 bases). Trimming removed 8 bases at V and 2 bases at J, with 22 bases between. CDR3 size: 16 residues. Germline V CDR1 and CDR2: MNHEY, SMNVEV (reference sequence).

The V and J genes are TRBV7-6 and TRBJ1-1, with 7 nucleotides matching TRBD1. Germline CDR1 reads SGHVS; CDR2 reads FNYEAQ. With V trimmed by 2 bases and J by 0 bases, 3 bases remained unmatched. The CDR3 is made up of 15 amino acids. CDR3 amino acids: CASSLNRGMNTEAFF. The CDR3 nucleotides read TGTGCCAGCAGCTTAAACAGGGGTATGAACACTGAAGCTTTCTTT.

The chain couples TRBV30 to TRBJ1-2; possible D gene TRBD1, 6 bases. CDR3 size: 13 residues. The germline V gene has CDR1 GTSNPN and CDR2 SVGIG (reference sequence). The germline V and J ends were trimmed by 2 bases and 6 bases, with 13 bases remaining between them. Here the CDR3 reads CAWSMTGADGYTF. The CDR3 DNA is TGTGCCTGGAGTATGACAGGAGCTGATGGCTACACCTTC.

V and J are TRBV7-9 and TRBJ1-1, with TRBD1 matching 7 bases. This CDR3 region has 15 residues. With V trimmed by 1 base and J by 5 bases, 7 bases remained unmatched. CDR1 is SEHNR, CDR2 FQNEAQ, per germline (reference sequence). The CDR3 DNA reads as TGTGCCAGCAGCTTAGTCCAGGGGGTCCGAACTGAAGCTTTCTTT. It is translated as CASSLVQGVRTEAFF.

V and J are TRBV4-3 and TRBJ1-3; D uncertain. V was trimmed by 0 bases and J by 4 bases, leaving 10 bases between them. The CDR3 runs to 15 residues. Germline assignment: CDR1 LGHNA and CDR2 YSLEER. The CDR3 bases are TGCGCCAGCAGCCAAGATCGGCCGGGGGGAAACACCATATATTTT. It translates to CASSQDRPGGNTIYF.

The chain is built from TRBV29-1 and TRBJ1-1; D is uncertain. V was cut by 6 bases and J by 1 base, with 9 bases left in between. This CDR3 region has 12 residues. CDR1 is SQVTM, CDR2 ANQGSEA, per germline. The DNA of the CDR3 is TGCAGCGTGAATCGAGGGAACACTGAAGCTTTCTTT. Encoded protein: CSVNRGNTEAFF. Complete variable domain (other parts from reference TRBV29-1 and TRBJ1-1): SAVISQKPSRDICQRGTSLTIQCQVDSQVTMMFWYRQQPGQSLTLIATANQGSEATYESGFVIDKFPISRPNLTFSTLTVSNMSPEDSSIYLCSVNRGNTEAFFGQGTRLTVV.

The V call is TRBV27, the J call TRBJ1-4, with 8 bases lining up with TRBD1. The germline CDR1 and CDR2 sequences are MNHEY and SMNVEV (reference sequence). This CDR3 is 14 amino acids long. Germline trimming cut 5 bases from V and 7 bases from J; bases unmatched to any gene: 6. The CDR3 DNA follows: TGTGCCAGCAGTGACAGGGGTTGGGGTGAAAAACTGTTTTTT. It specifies CASSDRGWGEKLFF.

The CDR3, as DNA: TGTGCCAGCAGCGAATCCGGGACAGGGGCGTTGGGAGCTAATGAAAAACTGTTTTTT. Its protein product is CASSESGTGALGANEKLFF. V usage is TRBV7-6 and J usage is TRBJ1-4, with 10 bases fitting TRBD1. V lost 5 bases to trimming and J lost 3 bases; unmatched junction nucleotides: 15. The germline gives CDR1 SGHVS, CDR2 FNYEAQ. CDR3 size: 19 residues.

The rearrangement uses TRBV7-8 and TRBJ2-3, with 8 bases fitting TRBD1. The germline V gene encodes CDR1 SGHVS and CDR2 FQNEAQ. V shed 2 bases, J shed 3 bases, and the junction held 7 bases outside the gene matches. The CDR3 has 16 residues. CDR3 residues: CASSLRRQGRTDTQYF. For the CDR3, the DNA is TGTGCCAGCAGCTTACGTCGACAGGGGAGGACAGATACGCAGTATTTT.

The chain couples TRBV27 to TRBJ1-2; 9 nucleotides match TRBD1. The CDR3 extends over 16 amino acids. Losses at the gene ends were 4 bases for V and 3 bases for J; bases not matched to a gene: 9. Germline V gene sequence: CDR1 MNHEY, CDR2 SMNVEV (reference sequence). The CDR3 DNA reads TGTGCCAGCAGTTCCTCCCGGGACAGGGCTTACTATGGCTACACCTTC. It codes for CASSSSRDRAYYGYTF.